The clone carrying this TCR beta chain was seen a single time. Its target is not known. The use of a sample-barcoded 5' primer and a J-beta primer mix characterized a second PCR of about 7 to 12 cycles. One entry per CDR3 protein, called by TCRdb with MiXCR from the 5' RACE reads. The repertoire consists of about 1.8 million distinct CDR3 sequences, with around half occurring once and the leading ten covering 2% to 2.5%. This sample is drawn from a study of blood T cells in healthy people across ages. Looked up from germline, CDR1 is SGHDT and CDR2 is YYEEEE. CDR3 length: 15 residues. V shed 5 bases, J shed 11 bases, and the junction held 17 bases outside the gene matches. Study-level findings and limits: When set beside aged donors, long-lived donors presented more naive CD4+ cells and higher diversity.

This TCR was sampled from a woman between 40 and 50 years old in good health. The J gene is TRBJ2-5, the V gene TRBV5-6; 8 bases map to TRBD2. Input material: blood. DNA for the CDR3: TGTGCCAGCAGACGGAGCGGGGGAACCTACAATGGGCAGTACTTC. As protein: CASRRSGGTYNGQYF.